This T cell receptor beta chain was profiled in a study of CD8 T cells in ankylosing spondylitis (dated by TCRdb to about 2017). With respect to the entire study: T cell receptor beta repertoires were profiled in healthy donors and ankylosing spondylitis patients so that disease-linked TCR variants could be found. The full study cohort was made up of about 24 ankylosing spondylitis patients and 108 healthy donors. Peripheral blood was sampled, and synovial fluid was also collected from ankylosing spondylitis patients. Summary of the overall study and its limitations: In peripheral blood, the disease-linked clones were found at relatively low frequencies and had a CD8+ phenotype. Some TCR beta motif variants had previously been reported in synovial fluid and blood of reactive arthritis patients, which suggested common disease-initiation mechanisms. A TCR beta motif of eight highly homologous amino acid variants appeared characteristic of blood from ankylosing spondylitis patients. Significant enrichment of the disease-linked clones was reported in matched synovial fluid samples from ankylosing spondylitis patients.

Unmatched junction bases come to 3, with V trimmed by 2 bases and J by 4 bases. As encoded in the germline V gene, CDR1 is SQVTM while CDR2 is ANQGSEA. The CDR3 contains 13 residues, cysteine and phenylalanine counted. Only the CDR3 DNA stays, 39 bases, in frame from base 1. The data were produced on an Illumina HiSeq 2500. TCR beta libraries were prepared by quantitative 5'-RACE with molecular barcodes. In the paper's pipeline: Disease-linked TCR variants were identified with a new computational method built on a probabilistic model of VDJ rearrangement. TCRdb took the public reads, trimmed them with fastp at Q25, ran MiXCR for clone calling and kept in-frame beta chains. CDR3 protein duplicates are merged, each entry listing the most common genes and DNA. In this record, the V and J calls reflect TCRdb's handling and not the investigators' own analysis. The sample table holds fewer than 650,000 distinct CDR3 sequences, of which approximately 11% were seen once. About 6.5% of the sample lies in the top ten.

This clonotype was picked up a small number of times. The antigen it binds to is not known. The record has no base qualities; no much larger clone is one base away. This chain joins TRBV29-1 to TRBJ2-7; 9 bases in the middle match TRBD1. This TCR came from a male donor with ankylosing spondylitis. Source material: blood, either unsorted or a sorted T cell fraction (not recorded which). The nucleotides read TGCAGCGTTGAAAAACAGGGGGCGTACGAGCAGTACTTC. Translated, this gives CSVEKQGAYEQYF.